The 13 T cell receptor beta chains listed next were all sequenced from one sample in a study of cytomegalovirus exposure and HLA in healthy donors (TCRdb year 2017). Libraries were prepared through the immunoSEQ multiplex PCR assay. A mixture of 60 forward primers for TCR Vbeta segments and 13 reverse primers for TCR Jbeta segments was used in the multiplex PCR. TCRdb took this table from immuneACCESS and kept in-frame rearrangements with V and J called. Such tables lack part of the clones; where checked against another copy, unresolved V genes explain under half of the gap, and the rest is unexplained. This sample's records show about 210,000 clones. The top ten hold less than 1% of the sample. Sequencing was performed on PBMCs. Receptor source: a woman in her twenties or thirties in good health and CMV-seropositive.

The CDR3 spells CAIRPGQPGNTIYF. In nucleotides, the CDR3 is TGTGCCATTAGACCGGGACAGCCTGGAAACACCATATATTTT. V gene TRBV10-3 combines with J gene TRBJ1-3, with 7 bases lining up with TRBD1. The germline V gene has CDR1 ENHRY and CDR2 SYGVKD. This CDR3 spans 14 amino acids. V lost 9 bases and J lost 2; bases outside the gene matches: 7.

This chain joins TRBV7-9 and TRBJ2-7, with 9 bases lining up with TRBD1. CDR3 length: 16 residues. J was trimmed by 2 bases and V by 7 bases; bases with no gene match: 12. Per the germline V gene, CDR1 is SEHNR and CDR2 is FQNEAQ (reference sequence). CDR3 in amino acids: CASTPSGTGGAYEQYF. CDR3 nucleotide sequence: TGTGCCAGCACCCCTTCAGGAACAGGGGGCGCCTACGAGCAGTACTTC. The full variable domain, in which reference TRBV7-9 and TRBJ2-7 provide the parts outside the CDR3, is DTGVSQNPRHKITKRGQNVTFRCDPISEHNRLYWYRQTLGQGPEFLTYFQNEAQLEKSRLLSDRFSAERPKGSFSTLEIQRTEQGDSAMYLCASTPSGTGGAYEQYFGPGTRLTVT.

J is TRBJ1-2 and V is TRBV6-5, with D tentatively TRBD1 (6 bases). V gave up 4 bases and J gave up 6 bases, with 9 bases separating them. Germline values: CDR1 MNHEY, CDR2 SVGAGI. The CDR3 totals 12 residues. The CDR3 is CASSLGANGYTF. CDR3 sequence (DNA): TGTGCCAGCAGTTTGGGGGCCAATGGCTACACCTTC.

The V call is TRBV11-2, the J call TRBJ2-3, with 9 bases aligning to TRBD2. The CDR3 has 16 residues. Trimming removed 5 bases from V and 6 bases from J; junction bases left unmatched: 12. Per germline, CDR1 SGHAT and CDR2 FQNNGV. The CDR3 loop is CASSAAGAGGRDTQYF. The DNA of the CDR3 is TGTGCCAGCAGCGCCGCGGGAGCGGGAGGCAGGGATACGCAGTATTTT.

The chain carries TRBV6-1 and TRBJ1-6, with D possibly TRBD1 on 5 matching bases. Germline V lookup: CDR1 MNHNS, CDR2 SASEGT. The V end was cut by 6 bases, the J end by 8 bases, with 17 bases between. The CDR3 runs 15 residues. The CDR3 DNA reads TGTGCCAGCAGCCCAACCGGCGGGGGGGATTCACCCCTCCACTTT. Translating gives CASSPTGGGDSPLHF.

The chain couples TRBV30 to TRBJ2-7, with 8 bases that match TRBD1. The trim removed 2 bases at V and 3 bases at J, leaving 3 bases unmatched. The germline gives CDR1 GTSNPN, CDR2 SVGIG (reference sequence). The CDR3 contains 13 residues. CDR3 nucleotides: TGTGCCTGGAGTACCGACAGGGGCTACGAGCAGTACTTC. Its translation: CAWSTDRGYEQYF. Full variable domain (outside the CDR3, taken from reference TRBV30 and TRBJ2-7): SQTIHQWPATLVQPVGSPLSLECTVEGTSNPNLYWYRQAAGRGLQLLFYSVGIGQISSEVPQNLSASRPQDRQFILSSKKLLLSDSGFYLCAWSTDRGYEQYFGPGTRLTVT.

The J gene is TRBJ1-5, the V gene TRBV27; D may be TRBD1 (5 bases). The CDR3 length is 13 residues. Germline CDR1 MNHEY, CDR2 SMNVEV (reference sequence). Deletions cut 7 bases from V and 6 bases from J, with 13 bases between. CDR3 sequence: CASTDGRGQPQHF. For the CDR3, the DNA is TGTGCCAGCACCGACGGGAGGGGTCAGCCCCAGCATTTT.

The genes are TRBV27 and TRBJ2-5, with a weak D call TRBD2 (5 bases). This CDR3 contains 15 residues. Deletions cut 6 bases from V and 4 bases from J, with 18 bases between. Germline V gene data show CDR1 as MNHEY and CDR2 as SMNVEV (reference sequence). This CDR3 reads CASSTRRGRRETQYF. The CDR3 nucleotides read TGTGCCAGCAGCACTCGCCGGGGAAGGAGAGAGACCCAGTACTTC.

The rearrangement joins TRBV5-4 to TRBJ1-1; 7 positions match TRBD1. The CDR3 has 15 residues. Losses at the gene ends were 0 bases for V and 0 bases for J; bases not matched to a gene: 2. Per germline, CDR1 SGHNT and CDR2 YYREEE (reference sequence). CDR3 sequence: CASSLGGTVNTEAFF. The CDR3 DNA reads TGTGCCAGCAGCTTGGGTGGGACAGTGAACACTGAAGCTTTCTTT.

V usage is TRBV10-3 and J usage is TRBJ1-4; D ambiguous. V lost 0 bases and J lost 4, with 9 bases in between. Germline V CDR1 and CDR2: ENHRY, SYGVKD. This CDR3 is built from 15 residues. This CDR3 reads CAISESTGGNEKLFF. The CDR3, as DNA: TGTGCCATCAGTGAGTCGACCGGAGGTAATGAAAAACTGTTTTTT.

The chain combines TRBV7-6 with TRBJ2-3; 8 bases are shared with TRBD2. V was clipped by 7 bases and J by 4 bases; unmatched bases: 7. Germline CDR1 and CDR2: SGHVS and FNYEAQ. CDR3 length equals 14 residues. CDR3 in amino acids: CASKKREGADTQYF. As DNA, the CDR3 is TGTGCCAGCAAAAAACGGGAGGGGGCAGATACGCAGTATTTT.

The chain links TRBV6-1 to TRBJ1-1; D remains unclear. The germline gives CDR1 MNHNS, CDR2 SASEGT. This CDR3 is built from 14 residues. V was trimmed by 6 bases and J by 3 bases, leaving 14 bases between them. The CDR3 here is CASRAGAGYTEAFF. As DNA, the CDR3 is TGTGCCAGCAGGGCGGGAGCGGGATACACTGAAGCTTTCTTT.

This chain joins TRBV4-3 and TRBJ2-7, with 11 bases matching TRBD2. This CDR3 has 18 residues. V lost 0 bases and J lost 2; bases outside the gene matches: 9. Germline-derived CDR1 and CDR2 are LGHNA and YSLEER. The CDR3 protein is CASSQDKELAGAPYEQYF. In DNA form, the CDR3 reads TGCGCCAGCAGCCAAGACAAAGAACTAGCGGGAGCGCCCTACGAGCAGTACTTC.